A selection of T cell receptor beta chains follows, all from one sample in a study of brain T cells in children with intractable seizures. TCRdb's table, derived via immunoSEQ multiplex PCR, lists solely in-frame clones and lacks some. The table lists about 340,000 clones, over 90% of them singletons. This sample comprised peripheral blood, obtained less than 6 months after surgery. These receptors were taken from a boy younger than two with tuberous sclerosis and intractable seizures. CDR3s include the opening cysteine and the closing phenylalanine or tryptophan. D genes are given only for firm matches. The size field is filled for only some rows; it gives once, few, many or a size class.

TRBJ2-5,once,TRBD2,TRBV9,TGTGCCAGCAGCCTCGGGACTAGCGGGGGAGGAAGGGAGACCCAGTACTTC,CASSLGTSGGGRETQYF
TRBJ1-6,NA,NA,TRBV9,TGTGCCAGCAGCGGGGTTGGTGGTTCACCCCTCCACTTT,CASSGVGGSPLHF
TRBJ2-3,NA,NA,TRBV9,TGTGCCAGCAGCGTCGGAACAGATACGCAGTATTTT,CASSVGTDTQYF
TRBJ1-2,NA,TRBD1,TRBV9,TGTGCCAGCAGCCAGGGGGGGGACCGTCCTAACTATGGCTACACCTTC,CASSQGGDRPNYGYTF
TRBJ2-1,NA,NA,TRBV5-4,TGTGCCAGCACACAAGTGGTTGGACGGAACAATGAGCAGTTCTTC,CASTQVVGRNNEQFF
TRBJ1-3,NA,NA,TRBV9,TGTGCCAGCAGCGGAACTGGGGTAAGGGACACCATATATTTT,CASSGTGVRDTIYF
TRBJ1-5,NA,NA,TRBV12-3/TRBV12-4,TGTGCCAGCACAGGGTTAGGGTCGCCCCAGCATTTT,CASTGLGSPQHF
TRBJ1-1,NA,NA,TRBV7-2,TGTGCCAGCAGCTTAGGGAGGGTATCTGAAGCTTTCTTT,CASSLGRVSEAFF
TRBJ2-7,NA,TRBD1,TRBV2,TGTGCCAGCAGTGAAGCTCTGTCAGGGGGCGAGCAGTACTTC,CASSEALSGGEQYF
TRBJ2-3,NA,TRBD2,TRBV5-3,TGTGCCAGAAGCTTGAAGCGGGAGGGCCTCTTTACAGATACGCAGTATTTT,CARSLKREGLFTDTQYF
TRBJ1-2,NA,NA,TRBV3-1/TRBV3-2,TGTGCCAGCAGCCAAGCGTCGGGTGAATATGGCTACACCTTC,CASSQASGEYGYTF
TRBJ2-1,once,NA,TRBV11-1,TGTGCCAGCAGCTTTGGCCTAGTTCGCGATGAGCAGTTCTTC,CASSFGLVRDEQFF
TRBJ2-3,NA,NA,TRBV3-1/TRBV3-2,TGTGCCAGCAGCCGGGAGGGGGGGGCAAATACGCAGTATTTT,CASSREGGANTQYF
TRBJ1-4,once,NA,TRBV24-1,TGTGCCACCAGTGATTTGGGGAATGAAAAACTGTTTTTT,CATSDLGNEKLFF
TRBJ1-4,NA,TRBD1,TRBV19,TGTGCCAGTAGAAGACTACAGGGGGCAACTAATGAAAAACTGTTTTTT,CASRRLQGATNEKLFF
TRBJ2-3,NA,NA,TRBV19,TGTGCCAGTAGTATAGCAGCAGGAGCGCCTAGCACAGATACGCAGTATTTT,CASSIAAGAPSTDTQYF
TRBJ2-3,NA,NA,TRBV10-1,TGCGCCAGCAGTGGAAGGGATACGCAGTATTTT,CASSGRDTQYF
TRBJ1-2,NA,TRBD1,TRBV12-3/TRBV12-4,TGTGCCAGCAGTTTAAACGGACAGGGGTTCTACACCTTC,CASSLNGQGFYTF
TRBJ1-1,once,NA,TRBV7-9,TGTGCCAGCAGCCCACCGGACGACGAGAACACTGAAGCTTTCTTT,CASSPPDDENTEAFF
TRBJ2-2,NA,TRBD2,TRBV4-2,TGTGCCAGCAGCCCCCCGACTAGCGCCGGGGAGCTGTTTTTT,CASSPPTSAGELFF
TRBJ1-4,NA,NA,TRBV5-8,TGTGCCAGCAGCAGACCCGGACGCCCAACTAATGAAAAACTGTTTTTT,CASSRPGRPTNEKLFF
TRBJ1-5,NA,NA,TRBV6-5,TGTGCCAGCAGCGTGGAGGCAGCGAATCAGCCCCAGCATTTT,CASSVEAANQPQHF
TRBJ1-2,once,NA,TRBV5-1,TGCGCCAGCAGCCCGGACTGGGGGGGGTATGGCTACACCTTC,CASSPDWGGYGYTF
TRBJ2-3,NA,TRBD2,TRBV3-1/TRBV3-2,TGTGCCAGCAGCCGGGACCGGGACTACGAGCAGTATTTT,CASSRDRDYEQYF
TRBJ1-1,NA,NA,TRBV6-5,TGTGCCAGCAGTTACTCGGGTGGGGGTAACACTGAAGCTTTCTTT,CASSYSGGGNTEAFF
TRBJ2-2,NA,NA,TRBV19,TGTGCCAGTAGTATCCGCTTAGACCTCACCGGGGAGCTGTTTTTT,CASSIRLDLTGELFF
TRBJ1-1,NA,NA,TRBV14,TGTGCCAGCAGCCATCCCAGGGTGAACACTGAAGCTTTCTTT,CASSHPRVNTEAFF
TRBJ1-1,NA,NA,TRBV7-9,TGTGCCAGCAGCTTAGCGGCCGTTGGCACTGAAGCTTTCTTT,CASSLAAVGTEAFF
TRBJ2-5,few,TRBD1,TRBV5-4,TGTGCCAGCAAAAAAGGGACAGAAAAAGAGACCCAGTACTTC,CASKKGTEKETQYF
TRBJ1-6,NA,NA,TRBV6-6,TGTGCCAGCAGTTACGCACAGGGAAGCTCCAATTCACCCCTCCACTTT,CASSYAQGSSNSPLHF
TRBJ1-1,NA,NA,TRBV12-3/TRBV12-4,TGTGCCAGCAGTTGGTATAGGGGAACTGAAGCTTTCTTT,CASSWYRGTEAFF
TRBJ1-6,NA,TRBD1,TRBV28,TGTGCCAGCAGTACAGGGGCGGGTAATTCACCCCTCCACTTT,CASSTGAGNSPLHF
TRBJ1-1,NA,NA,TRBV6-5,TGTGCCAGCACTATTGAAGAACCTCCAGCTTTCTTT,CASTIEEPPAFF
TRBJ2-3,NA,NA,TRBV13,TGTGCCAGCAGCTACTTAGCGGTCTCTAGCACAGATACGCAGTATTTT,CASSYLAVSSTDTQYF
TRBJ2-1,NA,TRBD2,TRBV9,TGTGCCAGCAGCTCTAGCGGCTCCTACAATGAGCAGTTCTTC,CASSSSGSYNEQFF
TRBJ1-2,NA,NA,TRBV6-6,TGTGCCAGCAGTTCCTCCATACTGACAGGCGGCTACACCTTC,CASSSSILTGGYTF
TRBJ2-7,once,NA,TRBV5-1,TGCGCCAGCAGCCCCGCGGGGTACGAGCAGTACTTC,CASSPAGYEQYF
TRBJ1-1,NA,NA,TRBV20-1,TGCAGTGCTACAAGGAAGACTGAAGCTTTCTTT,CSATRKTEAFF